These T cell receptor beta chains were read from a single sample in a study of cytomegalovirus exposure and HLA in healthy donors. Generated by immunoSEQ multiplex PCR, the TCRdb table keeps only in-frame clones and is missing some. The table records about 180,000 clones, just over 75% of them present only once. Sequences were obtained from PBMCs. The receptor source for this set is a woman aged 55 to 70 in good health and CMV-seropositive. The conserved cysteine and the conserved F or W are not part of the CDR3 here. Each record gives: J gene, V gene, clone size, CDR3 protein. Clone size is given for some rows only: seen once, a few or many times, or a class if the clone is expanded.

J: TRBJ2-7
V: TRBV6-1
size: once
CDR3: ASSDSGTGSEQY

J: TRBJ2-5
V: TRBV30
size: .
CDR3: AWTVGGLETQY

J: TRBJ1-6
V: TRBV5-4
size: few
CDR3: ASSRDSPYNSPLH

J: TRBJ2-7
V: TRBV5-1
size: once
CDR3: ASSLGSGRYEQY

J: TRBJ2-7
V: TRBV28
size: .
CDR3: ASSPPGSYEQY

J: TRBJ2-1
V: TRBV19
size: .
CDR3: ASSIRVNHDNEQF

J: TRBJ1-4
V: TRBV18
size: .
CDR3: ASSPGQREKLF

J: TRBJ2-5
V: TRBV15
size: once
CDR3: ATSRGDSRETQY

J: TRBJ2-3
V: TRBV5-1
size: .
CDR3: ASSDRVNPDTQY

J: TRBJ2-3
V: TRBV30
size: .
CDR3: AWSETTGGPHTQY

J: .
V: TRBV7-3
size: .
CDR3: ASSLLAGVYEQY

J: TRBJ1-2
V: TRBV29-1
size: .
CDR3: SVETGFDGYT

J: TRBJ2-7
V: TRBV27
size: .
CDR3: ASRTGPYEQY

J: .
V: TRBV6-5
size: .
CDR3: ASSYGPYEQY

J: TRBJ1-1
V: TRBV2
size: .
CDR3: ASSDPGDWDRLEAF

J: TRBJ2-5
V: TRBV5-1
size: once
CDR3: ASSLGLAGGQETQY

J: TRBJ2-2
V: TRBV29-1
size: .
CDR3: SVGAGTANTGELF

J: TRBJ1-2
V: TRBV16
size: .
CDR3: ASSPGQGSSYT

J: TRBJ2-7
V: TRBV7-6
size: once
CDR3: ASGTSGGTGAIEQY

J: TRBJ1-5
V: TRBV11-2
size: .
CDR3: ASSPDGQGLGQPQH

J: TRBJ2-3
V: TRBV28
size: .
CDR3: ASRSGGEDTQY

J: TRBJ1-3
V: TRBV5-8
size: .
CDR3: ASSTGQGIGNTIY